These T cell receptor beta chains were read from a single sample in a study of OX40 agonist ivuxolimab in advanced cancers. Measured with immunoSEQ multiplex PCR; TCRdb has only the in-frame clones, and not every one. The table lists 55,000 to 65,000 clones, 88% of them singletons. Sequencing used CD4+ or CD8+ T cells sorted from blood, obtained in a trial of the OX40 agonist ivuxolimab. The source is an adult with an advanced solid tumor such as melanoma, head and neck, liver or kidney cancer. Both conserved end residues are part of each CDR3. The D gene is left open where the match is weak. Size tells how often a clone was seen (once, few, many) or the class of an expanded clone, and some rows leave it out.

d_call	v_call	clone_size	j_call	cdr3_length	cdr3_aa	cdr3_nt
TRBD2	TRBV9	.	TRBJ2-5	15	CASSVAGGPVETQYF	TGTGCCAGCAGCGTAGCGGGAGGGCCCGTGGAGACCCAGTACTTC
.	TRBV2	.	TRBJ2-7	13	CASRRTDLYEQYF	TGTGCCAGCCGTAGGACGGATCTCTACGAGCAGTACTTC
.	TRBV28	.	TRBJ2-2	16	CASSAFRVGGTGELFF	TGTGCCAGCAGCGCTTTCAGGGTAGGAGGCACCGGGGAGCTGTTTTTT
.	TRBV27	.	TRBJ2-4	16	CASSTRQILAKNIQYF	TGTGCCAGCAGTACCCGACAGATCTTAGCCAAAAACATTCAGTACTTC
.	TRBV30	.	TRBJ1-2	12	CAWSPTGNGYTF	TGTGCCTGGAGTCCAACAGGGAATGGCTACACCTTC
TRBD2	TRBV7-2	.	TRBJ2-7	18	CASSGPRVRTSDRREQYF	TGTGCCAGCAGCGGGCCCAGGGTAAGGACTAGCGACAGGCGCGAGCAGTACTTC
.	TRBV7-6	.	TRBJ2-7	13	CASSAGSTYEQYF	TGTGCCAGCAGCGCTGGGTCGACCTACGAGCAGTACTTC
.	TRBV5-5	.	TRBJ1-1	14	CASSLAVTNTEAFF	TGTGCCAGCAGCTTGGCCGTAACCAACACTGAAGCTTTCTTT
.	TRBV11-2	.	TRBJ2-3	14	CASSFSQASDTQYF	TGTGCCAGCAGCTTTTCTCAGGCCTCAGATACGCAGTATTTT
TRBD1	TRBV19	.	TRBJ2-5	16	CASSIGWGTAVETQYF	TGTGCCAGTAGTATAGGATGGGGGACAGCCGTTGAGACCCAGTACTTC
.	TRBV6-5	.	TRBJ1-1	13	CASSYQGSTEAFF	TGTGCCAGCAGTTACCAGGGAAGCACTGAAGCTTTCTTT
.	TRBV5-6	.	TRBJ2-1	11	CASMVHNEQFF	TGTGCCAGCATGGTCCACAATGAGCAGTTCTTC
.	TRBV25-1	.	TRBJ2-1	14	CASSRPGAANEQFF	TGTGCCAGCAGTCGCCCCGGGGCCGCTAATGAGCAGTTCTTC
.	TRBV19	.	TRBJ1-5	14	CASKLSGENQPQHF	TGTGCCAGTAAACTTTCAGGGGAGAATCAGCCCCAGCATTTT
.	TRBV5-4	.	TRBJ2-5	18	CASSLFRGRSPTQETQYF	TGTGCCAGCAGCTTGTTTCGGGGCAGGTCACCTACCCAAGAGACCCAGTACTTC
.	TRBV19	.	TRBJ2-3	17	CASSTRPTSRSTDTQYF	TGTGCCAGTAGTACCCGCCCCACCAGTAGGAGCACAGATACGCAGTATTTT
TRBD2	TRBV5-6	.	TRBJ2-2	16	CASSLVSGRAAGELFF	TGTGCCAGCAGCTTAGTTAGCGGGAGGGCCGCCGGGGAGCTGTTTTTT
.	TRBV7-9	.	TRBJ2-2	11	CASSPVGELFF	TGTGCCAGCAGCCCAGTCGGGGAGCTGTTTTTT
TRBD2	TRBV28	.	TRBJ2-1	14	CASSSGLAPSEQFF	TGTGCCAGCAGTTCGGGACTAGCGCCGTCTGAGCAGTTCTTC
TRBD1	TRBV18	.	TRBJ1-4	17	CASSPWMPGQGDEKLFF	TGTGCCAGCTCACCATGGATGCCGGGACAGGGTGATGAAAAACTGTTTTTT
.	TRBV6-6	once	TRBJ1-5	15	CASRFGDNGNQPQHF	TGTGCCAGCAGATTCGGGGACAATGGGAATCAGCCCCAGCATTTT
.	TRBV7-8	.	TRBJ2-5	13	CASSLVGWGTQYF	TGTGCCAGCAGCTTAGTGGGTTGGGGGACCCAGTACTTC
TRBD2	TRBV7-3	.	TRBJ2-2	20	CASSPRGGVETSSRTGELFF	TGTGCCAGCAGCCCCCGCGGGGGGGTGGAAACCTCCTCGAGAACCGGGGAGCTGTTTTTT
.	TRBV6-1	.	TRBJ2-5	14	CASSESTGWETQYF	TGTGCCAGCAGTGAAAGCACTGGGTGGGAGACCCAGTACTTC
.	TRBV11-2	once	TRBJ2-2	15	CASRHLGLYTGELFF	TGTGCCAGCAGACACCTGGGACTTTACACCGGGGAGCTGTTTTTT
.	TRBV6-5	.	TRBJ1-2	12	CASSPGVYGYTF	TGTGCCAGCAGCCCGGGGGTCTATGGCTACACCTTC
TRBD1	TRBV6-6	.	TRBJ1-2	15	CASSRRTGGNYGYTF	TGTGCCAGCAGTCGTCGGACAGGGGGGAACTATGGCTACACCTTC
.	TRBV7-9	.	TRBJ2-7	12	CASTFSRGEQYF	TGTGCCAGCACCTTTTCTAGGGGCGAGCAGTACTTC
TRBD1	TRBV6-6	.	TRBJ2-5	14	CASSRGTGVGTQYF	TGTGCCAGCAGTCGGGGGACAGGGGTCGGGACCCAGTACTTC
.	TRBV4-2	.	TRBJ1-1	15	CASSQDRGVNTEAFF	TGTGCCAGCAGCCAAGATCGTGGGGTTAACACTGAAGCTTTCTTT
TRBD1	TRBV7-2	.	TRBJ2-1	15	CASSPDRRQYNEQFF	TGTGCCAGCAGTCCGGACAGGCGACAATACAATGAGCAGTTCTTC
TRBD2	TRBV7-2	once	TRBJ2-3	14	CASSLGRVEDTQYF	TGTGCCAGCAGCTTGGGGAGGGTAGAAGATACGCAGTATTTT
.	TRBV30	.	TRBJ1-5	15	CAWSLRGFGNQPQHF	TGTGCCTGGAGTCTTCGGGGGTTTGGGAATCAGCCCCAGCATTTT
TRBD2	TRBV5-4	.	TRBJ2-3	19	CASRSGLAGVERSTDTQYF	TGTGCCAGCAGATCGGGACTAGCGGGAGTTGAGCGGAGCACAGATACGCAGTATTTT
TRBD2	TRBV7-3	few	TRBJ2-1	13	CASSLAGGLEQFF	TGTGCCAGCAGCTTAGCGGGAGGGCTCGAGCAGTTCTTC